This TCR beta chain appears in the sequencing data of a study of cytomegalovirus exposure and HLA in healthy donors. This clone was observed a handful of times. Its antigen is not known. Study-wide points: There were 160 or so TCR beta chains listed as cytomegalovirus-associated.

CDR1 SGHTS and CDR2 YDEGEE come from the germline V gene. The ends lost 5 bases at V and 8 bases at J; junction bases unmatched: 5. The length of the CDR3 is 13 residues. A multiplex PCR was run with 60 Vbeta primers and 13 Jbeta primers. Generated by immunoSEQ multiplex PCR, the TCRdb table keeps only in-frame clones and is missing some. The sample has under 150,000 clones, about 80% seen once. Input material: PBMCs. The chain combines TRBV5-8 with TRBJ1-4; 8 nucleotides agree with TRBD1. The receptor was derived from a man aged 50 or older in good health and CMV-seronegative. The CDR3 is CASRRTGSEKLFF. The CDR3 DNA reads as TGTGCCAGCAGGAGGACAGGGTCGGAAAAACTGTTTTTT.